The 22 T cell receptor beta chains reported below all come from one sample, sequenced in a study of blood T cell repertoires in COVID-19. Libraries were prepared by immunoSEQ multiplex PCR; TCRdb keeps only in-frame clonotypes and omits some of them. In the table there are around 300,000 clones, around 90% of which are singletons. Sequencing was done on a sample of peripheral blood. These receptors were collected from a woman aged 25-40 years with COVID-19, enrolled during active disease.

The genes are TRBV6-4 and TRBJ2-1; 14 bases align to TRBD2. Trimming cost V 6 bases and J 8 bases; bases outside gene matches: 6. The CDR3 length is 15 residues. Germline V gene sequence: CDR1 MRHNA, CDR2 SNTAGT. The CDR3 sequence: CASRRLAGGLHEQFF. As DNA, the CDR3 is TGTGCCAGCAGGCGACTAGCGGGAGGGCTACATGAGCAGTTCTTC.

For this clone: A junction end diverges from the germline sequence, so it may reflect a read error. The chain combines TRBV27 with TRBJ1-4; D is undetermined. Germline assignment: CDR1 MNHEY and CDR2 SMNVEV (reference sequence). The CDR3 consists of 9 residues. CDR3 region: CASSLSRSF. The CDR3 DNA reads as TGTGCCAGCAGTTTATCGAGGAGCTTC.

CDR3 amino acids: CASSIDLGSTEAFF. The CDR3 region has the DNA TGTGCCAGTAGTATAGATTTGGGGAGCACTGAAGCTTTCTTT. The rearrangement joins TRBV19 to TRBJ1-1; the D is unclear. V lost 0 bases and J lost 4, with 9 bases in between. From germline, CDR1 is LNHDA and CDR2 SQIVND (reference sequence). The CDR3 is made up of 14 amino acids. Drawing the rest from reference TRBV19 and TRBJ1-1, the complete variable domain is DGGITQSPKYLFRKEGQNVTLSCEQNLNHDAMYWYRQDPGQGLRLIYYSQIVNDFQKGDIAEGYSVSREKKESFPLTVTSAQKNPTAFYLCASSIDLGSTEAFFGQGTRLTVV.

The V call is TRBV6-5, the J call TRBJ2-5; 12 nucleotides agree with TRBD2. The CDR3 sequence is 15 residues long. J lost 6 bases, V lost 6 bases, and 8 bases had no gene match. Per germline, CDR1 MNHEY and CDR2 SVGAGI. The CDR3 here is CASRPLAGGRKTQYF. The DNA of the CDR3 is TGTGCCAGCAGACCTCTAGCGGGAGGGAGGAAGACCCAGTACTTC.

In this sample, this clone turned up once. The rearrangement links TRBV3-1 (or the pseudogene TRBV3-2) to TRBJ2-5; 11 bases are a match to TRBD1. Germline trimming cut 0 bases from V and 2 bases from J; bases unmatched to any gene: 5. The CDR3 loop spans 17 amino acids. Per the germline V gene, CDR1 is LGHDT and CDR2 is YNNKEL (reference sequence). CDR3 sequence: CASSQDRGQGGQETQYF. The CDR3 region has the DNA TGTGCCAGCAGCCAAGATAGGGGACAGGGGGGTCAAGAGACCCAGTACTTC.

DNA of the CDR3: TGTGCCAGTAGTATAACGAGATCCACTGAAGCTTTCTTT. This codes for CASSITRSTEAFF. The rearrangement links TRBV19 to TRBJ1-1; D not resolved. The CDR3 totals 13 residues. V lost 2 bases to trimming and J lost 4 bases, with 8 bases between them. Per the germline V gene, CDR1 is LNHDA and CDR2 is SQIVND (reference sequence). Using reference TRBV19 and TRBJ1-1 for the parts outside the CDR3, the full variable domain is DGGITQSPKYLFRKEGQNVTLSCEQNLNHDAMYWYRQDPGQGLRLIYYSQIVNDFQKGDIAEGYSVSREKKESFPLTVTSAQKNPTAFYLCASSITRSTEAFFGQGTRLTVV.

This clone was seen just once. The V call is TRBV12-2, the J call TRBJ1-4; TRBD1 is taken as the D call from the table, unchecked against the DNA. TRBV12-2 is noted as a pseudogene. The CDR3 runs 11 residues. The DNA of the CDR3 is TGTGCAAGTCGCTCCAGAGGAGGACAGGCTTTT. The encoded protein is CASRSRGGQAF.

The gene calls are TRBV14 and TRBJ1-1, with 7 bases lining up with TRBD1. With V trimmed by 3 bases and J by 1 base, 5 bases remained unmatched. The germline V gene encodes CDR1 SGHDN and CDR2 FVKESK. CDR3 size: 15 residues. The CDR3 bases are TGTGCCAGCAGCCACCTCCCAGGGGGGAACACTGAAGCTTTCTTT. Protein sequence: CASSHLPGGNTEAFF.

V and J are TRBV6-5 and TRBJ1-3, with 8 bases fitting TRBD1. Trimming at V came to 6 bases and at J to 3 bases, leaving 7 bases not matched to a gene. This CDR3 has 15 amino acids. Germline values: CDR1 MNHEY, CDR2 SVGAGI. In nucleotides, the CDR3 is TGTGCCAGCAGGATAGGACAGGGAAGTGGAAACACCATATATTTT. Protein: CASRIGQGSGNTIYF.

The J gene is TRBJ2-5, the V gene TRBV3-1 (or the pseudogene TRBV3-2); 11 bases align to TRBD2. V was pared by 2 bases and J by 2 bases, with 10 bases of the junction left unmatched. Germline V gene data show CDR1 as LGHDT and CDR2 as YNNKEL (reference sequence). CDR3 length equals 18 residues. The CDR3 sequence: CASSQSILTSGRQETQYF. DNA of the CDR3: TGTGCCAGCAGCCAATCCATCCTCACTAGCGGGAGACAAGAGACCCAGTACTTC.

The chain carries TRBV21-1 and TRBJ2-2; the table's D call, TRBD2, has no DNA check behind it. TRBV21-1 is tagged as a pseudogene. CDR3 length: 16 residues. The CDR3 loop is CASSKITSGDTGELFF. CDR3 in DNA: TGTGCCAGCAGCAAAATCACTAGCGGGGACACCGGGGAGCTGTTTTTT.

V usage is TRBV7-3 and J usage is TRBJ1-4; the match to TRBD1 covers 8 bases. CDR1 and CDR2 (germline): SGHTA, FQGTGA. The CDR3 is 14 amino acids. Losses at the gene ends were 5 bases for V and 5 bases for J; bases not matched to a gene: 4. CDR3 in DNA: TGTGCCAGCAGCATCACAGGGGGGAATGAAAAACTGTTTTTT. This translates into CASSITGGNEKLFF. Supplemented by reference TRBV7-3 and TRBJ1-4, the full variable domain reads GAGVSQTPSNKVTEKGKYVELRCDPISGHTALYWYRQSLGQGPEFLIYFQGTGAADDSGLPNDRFFAVRPEGSVSTLKIQRTERGDSAVYLCASSITGGNEKLFFGSGTQLSVL.

The chain couples TRBV7-3 to TRBJ2-7; TRBD1 agrees at 8 bases. Germline V lookup: CDR1 SGHTA, CDR2 FQGTGA. This CDR3 region has 14 residues. V gave up 5 bases and J gave up 2 bases; unmatched junction bases: 5. This chain's CDR3 is CASSPGQGPYEQYF. The CDR3 DNA follows: TGTGCCAGCAGCCCAGGACAGGGACCCTACGAGCAGTACTTC.

The chain has TRBV3-1 (or the pseudogene TRBV3-2) and TRBJ2-7; 14 nucleotides line up with TRBD2. Germline trimming cut 6 bases from V and 9 bases from J; bases unmatched to any gene: 4. The CDR3 loop spans 13 amino acids. From germline, CDR1 is LGHDT and CDR2 YNNKEL (reference sequence). The DNA of the CDR3 is TGTGCCAGCAGTCGACTAGCGGGAGGGCGGCAGTACTTC. Its translation: CASSRLAGGRQYF.

This clone was picked up a small number of times. The chain uses TRBV6-2 or TRBV6-3 and TRBJ2-2, with D possibly TRBD2 on 5 matching bases. CDR3 length: 14 residues. The germline CDR1 and CDR2 sequences are MNHEY and SVGEGT. V was clipped by 3 bases and J by 3 bases, with 8 bases between them. Here the CDR3 DNA reads TGTGCCAGCAGTTATGGGAGAGACACCGGGGAGCTGTTTTTT. This gives the protein CASSYGRDTGELFF.

V and J are TRBV29-1 and TRBJ1-1; no clear D gene. The ends were cut back, 4 bases at V and 1 base at J, with 10 bases in the middle. The CDR3 has 13 amino acids. Germline values: CDR1 SQVTM, CDR2 ANQGSEA. CDR3: CSVVESSNTEAFF. In nucleotides, the CDR3 is TGCAGCGTTGTGGAGAGTTCGAACACTGAAGCTTTCTTT.

This rearrangement joins TRBV15 to TRBJ1-2, with D possibly TRBD1 on 6 matching bases. The CDR3 length is 15 residues. V shed 1 base and J shed 8 bases, with 17 bases lying between them. CDR1 LNHNV and CDR2 YYDKDF come from the germline V gene (reference sequence). The CDR3 protein is CATSRAAGVGYGYTF. CDR3 DNA: TGTGCCACCAGCAGAGCGGCAGGGGTAGGGTACGGCTACACCTTC.

V usage is TRBV10-1 and J usage is TRBJ1-6; no definite D call. The germline V and J ends were trimmed by 0 bases and 10 bases, with 4 bases remaining between them. CDR1 and CDR2 from the germline V gene are WNHNN and SYGVQD (reference sequence). CDR3 size: 12 residues. The CDR3 DNA reads TGCGCCAGCAGTGAGTCGGGCTCACCCCTCCACTTT. It is translated as CASSESGSPLHF.

This clone was recorded once. V usage is TRBV6-4 and J usage is TRBJ2-2, with 9 bases fitting TRBD2. Losses at the gene ends were 4 bases for V and 2 bases for J; bases not matched to a gene: 5. CDR1 and CDR2 from the germline V gene are MRHNA and SNTAGT. The CDR3 is 16 amino acids. The CDR3 reads CASSAIAGDNTGELFF. CDR3 DNA: TGTGCCAGCAGTGCAATAGCGGGAGATAACACCGGGGAGCTGTTTTTT.

J is TRBJ2-1 and V is TRBV6-1; 10 nucleotides line up with TRBD1. Trimming cost V 3 bases and J 8 bases; bases outside gene matches: 7. CDR1 MNHNS and CDR2 SASEGT come from the germline V gene. This CDR3 region has 15 residues. CDR3 region: CASSDPGQGRDEQFF. The CDR3 nucleotides are TGTGCCAGCAGTGACCCGGGACAGGGGCGAGATGAGCAGTTCTTC.

This chain links TRBV28 with TRBJ1-1; TRBD1 aligns across 8 bases. This CDR3 contains 17 residues. Germline lookup yields CDR1 MDHEN and CDR2 SYDVKM. J lost 0 bases, V lost 4 bases, and 10 bases had no gene match. The CDR3 DNA sequence: TGTGCCAGCAGTTCTCCCCGGGACAGGTACATGAACACTGAAGCTTTCTTT. It specifies CASSSPRDRYMNTEAFF.

V is TRBV9 and J is TRBJ2-1; 8 bases line up with TRBD2. Germline V lookup: CDR1 SGDLS, CDR2 YYNGEE. Trimming took 1 base from V and 10 from J; bases not matched to a gene: 7. This CDR3 is built from 14 residues. As DNA, the CDR3 is TGTGCCAGCAGCGTATTAAGCGGGAGTGGGGAGCAGTTCTTC. Its translation: CASSVLSGSGEQFF.